These 20 T cell receptor beta chains were sequenced from one sample in a study of blood T cell repertoires in COVID-19. The repertoire was sequenced with immunoSEQ multiplex PCR; TCRdb's copy has only in-frame clones and lacks some. The sample includes about 280,000 clones, about nine tenths of them seen just once. Source material: peripheral blood. The receptors were sampled from a woman aged 45 to 65 who had recovered from COVID-19.

This clone was detected only once. The chain combines TRBV28 with TRBJ1-1; no definite D call. V was cut by 2 bases and J by 3 bases, with 10 bases left in between. This CDR3 spans 14 amino acids. The V gene's germline CDR1 is MDHEN and CDR2 SYDVKM. Here the CDR3 reads CASSLLGRDTEAFF. The CDR3 DNA sequence: TGTGCCAGCAGTTTACTGGGGAGGGACACTGAAGCTTTCTTT.

V is TRBV7-2 and J is TRBJ2-4; D might be TRBD1 (5 bases). This CDR3 spans 14 amino acids. V lost 5 bases to trimming and J lost 9 bases, with 17 bases between them. Per germline, CDR1 SGHTA and CDR2 FQGNSA. CDR3 in DNA: TGTGCCAGCAGCCCAGGGTCATGGGGAACCATTCAGTACTTC. Protein sequence: CASSPGSWGTIQYF.

This chain connects TRBV30 to TRBJ1-2, with TRBD1 matching over 7 bases. Germline V CDR1 and CDR2: GTSNPN, SVGIG (reference sequence). V lost 1 base to trimming and J lost 4 bases; unmatched junction nucleotides: 6. The CDR3 is made up of 14 amino acids. The CDR3 here is CAWSGQGSFYGYTF. CDR3 sequence (DNA): TGTGCCTGGAGTGGACAGGGAAGTTTCTATGGCTACACCTTC.

A few counts support this clone. This rearrangement joins TRBV3-1 (or the pseudogene TRBV3-2) to TRBJ2-7, with 11 bases matching TRBD2. Germline V gives CDR1 LGHDT, CDR2 YNNKEL (reference sequence). The CDR3 sequence is 15 residues long. After removal of 4 bases from V and 3 bases from J, the junction contained 5 bases not matched to a gene. CDR3 sequence (DNA): TGTGCCAGCAGCCCGGGACTAGCGGCCTTCTACGAGCAGTACTTC. Its protein is CASSPGLAAFYEQYF.

This sequence joins TRBV7-2 and TRBJ2-2; a weak D match, TRBD1 (5 bases). Germline loops: CDR1 SGHTA, CDR2 FQGNSA. The CDR3 has 13 residues. Trimming removed 5 bases from V and 5 bases from J, with 9 bases in between. This CDR3 is CASSHRQTGELFF. DNA of the CDR3: TGTGCCAGCAGCCACAGACAGACCGGGGAGCTGTTTTTT.

V usage is TRBV6-2 or TRBV6-3 and J usage is TRBJ1-5; the D is unclear. The V and J ends lost 4 bases and 4 bases respectively, with 11 bases between them. The CDR3 runs 14 residues. Germline V lookup: CDR1 MNHEY, CDR2 SVGEGT. CDR3 coding DNA: TGTGCCAGCAGTTTTGTCCAGGAAAATCAGCCCCAGCATTTT. It yields the protein CASSFVQENQPQHF.

The rearrangement joins TRBV7-3 to TRBJ2-1; 9 nucleotides align to TRBD1. The ends lost 5 bases at V and 2 bases at J; junction bases unmatched: 7. The CDR3 sequence is 16 residues long. Germline values: CDR1 SGHTA, CDR2 FQGTGA. CDR3: CASSPGGTGTYNEQFF. CDR3 DNA sequence: TGTGCCAGCAGCCCGGGCGGGACAGGGACCTACAATGAGCAGTTCTTC.

The V and J genes are TRBV18 and TRBJ2-1; D gene ambiguous. V lost 1 base and J 3 bases, leaving 7 bases between the germline ends. Germline CDR1 reads KGHSH; CDR2 reads LQKENI. There are 14 residues in the CDR3. CDR3 loop: CASSPLTGYNEQFF. DNA for the CDR3: TGTGCCAGCTCACCACTAACGGGCTACAATGAGCAGTTCTTC.

About this clone itself: Other DNA variants within this sample encode the same CDR3. This chain's CDR3 is CATSDLGTDTQYF. For the CDR3, the DNA is TGTGCCACCAGTGATCTTGGCACAGATACGCAGTATTTT. The rearrangement joins TRBV24-1 to TRBJ2-3; D uncertain. Germline lookup yields CDR1 KGHDR and CDR2 SFDVKD. The length of the CDR3 is 13 residues. Trimming pared 3 bases from V and 1 base from J, leaving 4 bases between.

This clone was seen a few times. V gene TRBV7-2 combines with J gene TRBJ2-3, with 9 bases aligning to TRBD2. Germline V lookup: CDR1 SGHTA, CDR2 FQGNSA. This CDR3 comprises 15 residues. The junction had 10 bases not matched to a gene; V was cut back by 6 bases and J by 6 bases. The CDR3 here is CASRPGLAPRDTQYF. CDR3 DNA sequence: TGTGCCAGCAGGCCGGGACTAGCTCCGCGGGATACGCAGTATTTT.

The chain carries TRBV30 and TRBJ1-6; D may be TRBD1 (6 bases). This CDR3 spans 15 amino acids. Trimming shortened V by 5 bases and J by 8 bases, and 19 bases separated the two germline ends. In germline, CDR1 is GTSNPN, CDR2 SVGIG (reference sequence). This chain's CDR3 is CAWQTRGGRYSPLHF. The CDR3 DNA reads as TGTGCCTGGCAGACACGGGGGGGGCGTTATTCACCCCTCCACTTT.

The chain carries TRBV4-3 and TRBJ1-1; 10 positions match TRBD1. Germline V gives CDR1 LGHNA, CDR2 YSLEER. This CDR3 has 16 amino acids. With V trimmed by 4 bases and J by 5 bases, 10 bases remained unmatched. The CDR3 loop is CASSPAGTGEGTEAFF. CDR3 nucleotide sequence: TGCGCCAGCAGCCCCGCCGGGACAGGGGAGGGGACTGAAGCTTTCTTT.

A remark on this clone: Other DNA sequences within the sample encode an identical CDR3. The chain employs TRBV14 and TRBJ1-6, with a tentative D call TRBD1 (5 bases). This CDR3 region has 15 residues. The germline V gene has CDR1 SGHDN and CDR2 FVKESK. Trimming pared 1 base from V and 7 bases from J, leaving 11 bases between. CDR3 in amino acids: CASSQGGGGNSPLHF. CDR3 in DNA: TGTGCCAGCAGCCAAGGGGGGGGAGGAAATTCACCCCTCCACTTT.

The genes are TRBV3-1 (or the pseudogene TRBV3-2) and TRBJ2-5, with 15 bases aligning to TRBD2. Germline values: CDR1 LGHDT, CDR2 YNNKEL (reference sequence). V was pared by 4 bases and J by 3 bases, with 9 bases of the junction left unmatched. The CDR3 is 18 amino acids. The CDR3 DNA reads as TGTGCCAGCAGCCGGTCCCCTAGGACTAGCGGGGGGGAAGAGACCCAGTACTTC. Protein product: CASSRSPRTSGGEETQYF.

The V call is TRBV2, the J call TRBJ1-4; D gene ambiguous. Between the trimmed V and J ends, which lost 5 bases and 5 bases, there was a span of 9 bases. The CDR3 consists of 13 residues. Germline CDR1 reads SNHLY; CDR2 reads FYNNEI. In DNA, the CDR3 is TGTGCCAGCAGTTACTGGTGGAATGAAAAACTGTTTTTT. This sequence encodes CASSYWWNEKLFF.

The V gene is TRBV12-3 or TRBV12-4, the J gene TRBJ2-7; D is uncertain. The CDR3 sequence is 13 residues long. V dropped 2 bases and J dropped 4 bases, with 9 bases sitting between them. The CDR3 loop is CASSLSTLYEQYF. The CDR3 DNA is TGTGCCAGCAGTTTAAGCACTTTATACGAGCAGTACTTC.

The chain uses TRBV28 and TRBJ2-3, with D perhaps TRBD1 (6 bases). Trimming cost V 3 bases and J 2 bases, with 9 bases left between them. Per germline, CDR1 MDHEN and CDR2 SYDVKM. The CDR3 extends over 14 amino acids. The CDR3 region is CASSLDSYTDTQYF. As DNA, the CDR3 is TGTGCCAGCAGTTTGGACAGTTACACAGATACGCAGTATTTT. Using reference TRBV28 and TRBJ2-3 for the parts outside the CDR3, the full variable domain is DVKVTQSSRYLVKRTGEKVFLECVQDMDHENMFWYRQDPGLGLRLIYFSYDVKMKEKGDIPEGYSVSREKKERFSLILESASTNQTSMYLCASSLDSYTDTQYFGPGTRLTVL.

The sample holds one count of this clone. V usage is TRBV2 and J usage is TRBJ2-1; TRBD2 matches 8 bases. Trimming at V came to 10 bases and at J to 12 bases, leaving 11 bases not matched to a gene. Germline-derived CDR1 and CDR2 are SNHLY and FYNNEI. The length of the CDR3 is 12 residues. CDR3 sequence reads: CANKRAGVRQFF. The CDR3 bases are TGTGCCAACAAGAGAGCGGGAGTACGGCAGTTCTTC.

The chain carries TRBV19 and TRBJ2-6; perhaps TRBD1 as D (6 bases). The CDR3 length is 20 residues. Between the trimmed V and J ends, which lost 1 base and 1 base, there was a span of 20 bases. The V gene's germline CDR1 is LNHDA and CDR2 SQIVND (reference sequence). Written as DNA, the CDR3 is TGTGCCAGTAGTATAGGCCTAGGGCAGGGGTTTAGATCTGGGGCCAACGTCCTGACTTTC. The encoded protein is CASSIGLGQGFRSGANVLTF.

This chain uses TRBV28 with TRBJ1-5, with a weak D call TRBD1 (5 bases). CDR1 is MDHEN and CDR2 is SYDVKM in the germline V gene. The CDR3 totals 16 residues. V lost 2 bases and J 0 bases, leaving 11 bases between the germline ends. CDR3 sequence (DNA): TGTGCCAGCAGTTTAAGAGCAGGGTTTAGCAATCAGCCCCAGCATTTT. Its translation: CASSLRAGFSNQPQHF. Complete variable domain (other parts from reference TRBV28 and TRBJ1-5): DVKVTQSSRYLVKRTGEKVFLECVQDMDHENMFWYRQDPGLGLRLIYFSYDVKMKEKGDIPEGYSVSREKKERFSLILESASTNQTSMYLCASSLRAGFSNQPQHFGDGTRLSIL.